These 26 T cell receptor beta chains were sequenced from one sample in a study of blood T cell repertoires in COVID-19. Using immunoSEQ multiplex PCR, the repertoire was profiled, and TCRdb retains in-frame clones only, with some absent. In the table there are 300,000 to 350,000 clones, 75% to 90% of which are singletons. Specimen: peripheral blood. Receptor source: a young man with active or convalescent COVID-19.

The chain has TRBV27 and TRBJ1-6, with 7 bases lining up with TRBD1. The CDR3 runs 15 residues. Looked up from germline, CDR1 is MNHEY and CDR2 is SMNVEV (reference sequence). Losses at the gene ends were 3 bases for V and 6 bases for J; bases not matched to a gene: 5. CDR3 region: CASSFSTGTNSPLHF. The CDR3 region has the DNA TGTGCCAGCAGTTTCTCGACAGGGACTAATTCACCCCTCCACTTT.

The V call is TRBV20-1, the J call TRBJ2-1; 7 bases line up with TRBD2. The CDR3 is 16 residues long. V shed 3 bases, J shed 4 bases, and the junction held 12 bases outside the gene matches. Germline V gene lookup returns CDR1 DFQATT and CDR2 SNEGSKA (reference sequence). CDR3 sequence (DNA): TGCAGTGCTAGTTCTGTTGCGGGAGTGAGGTACAATGAGCAGTTCTTC. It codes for CSASSVAGVRYNEQFF.

CDR3 DNA sequence: TGTGCCAGTAGTATAGATTCGGGGGGCGAAAATGAAAAACTGTTTTTT. As protein: CASSIDSGGENEKLFF. V is TRBV19 and J is TRBJ1-4, with D maybe TRBD1 (6 bases). Germline CDR1 is LNHDA and CDR2 is SQIVND (reference sequence). V lost 0 bases and J lost 5, with 13 bases in between. CDR3 length: 16 amino acids.

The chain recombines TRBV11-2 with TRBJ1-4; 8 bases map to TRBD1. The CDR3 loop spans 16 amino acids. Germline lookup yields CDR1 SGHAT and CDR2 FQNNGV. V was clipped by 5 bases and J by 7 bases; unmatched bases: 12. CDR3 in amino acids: CASSRNSGGAGEKLFF. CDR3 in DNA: TGTGCCAGCAGCAGAAACTCAGGGGGCGCGGGTGAAAAACTGTTTTTT.

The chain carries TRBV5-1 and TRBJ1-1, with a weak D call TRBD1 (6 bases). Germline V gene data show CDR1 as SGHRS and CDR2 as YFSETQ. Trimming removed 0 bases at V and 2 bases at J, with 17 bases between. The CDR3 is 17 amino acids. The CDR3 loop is CASSLAKAGEPNTEAFF. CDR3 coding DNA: TGCGCCAGCAGCTTGGCCAAGGCAGGGGAACCTAACACTGAAGCTTTCTTT.

CDR3 in amino acids: CASSLVYRGTGNTIYF. CDR3 nucleotides: TGTGCCAGCAGCTTAGTGTACAGGGGGACTGGAAACACCATATATTTT. This sequence joins TRBV11-2 and TRBJ1-3; TRBD1 agrees at 8 bases. The CDR3 covers 16 residues. Germline V lookup: CDR1 SGHAT, CDR2 FQNNGV. Losses at the gene ends were 1 base for V and 2 bases for J; bases not matched to a gene: 4.

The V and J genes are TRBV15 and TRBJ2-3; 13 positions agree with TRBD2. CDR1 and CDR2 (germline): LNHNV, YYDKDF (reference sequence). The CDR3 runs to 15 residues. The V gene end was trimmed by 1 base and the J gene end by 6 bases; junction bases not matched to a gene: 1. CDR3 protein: CATSRGTSGSDTQYF. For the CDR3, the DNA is TGTGCCACCAGCAGAGGGACTAGCGGGAGTGATACGCAGTATTTT.

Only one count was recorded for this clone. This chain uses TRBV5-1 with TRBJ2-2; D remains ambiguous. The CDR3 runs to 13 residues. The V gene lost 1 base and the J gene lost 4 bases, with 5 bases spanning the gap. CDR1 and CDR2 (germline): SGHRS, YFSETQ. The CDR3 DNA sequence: TGCGCCAGCAGCTTGTTATTCACCGGGGAGCTGTTTTTT. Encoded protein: CASSLLFTGELFF. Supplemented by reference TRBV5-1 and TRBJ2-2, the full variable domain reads KAGVTQTPRYLIKTRGQQVTLSCSPISGHRSVSWYQQTPGQGLQFLFEYFSETQRNKGNFPGRFSGRQFSNSRSEMNVSTLELGDSALYLCASSLLFTGELFFGEGSRLTVL.

CDR3 nucleotides: TGTGCCAGCAGCGTCGCGGGTCTGGTCTACAATGAGCAGTTCTTC. It codes for CASSVAGLVYNEQFF. The chain joins TRBV9 to TRBJ2-1; possibly TRBD2 for D (5 bases). CDR1 is SGDLS, CDR2 YYNGEE, per germline. The CDR3 extends over 15 amino acids. V lost 2 bases and J 3 bases, leaving 12 bases between the germline ends.

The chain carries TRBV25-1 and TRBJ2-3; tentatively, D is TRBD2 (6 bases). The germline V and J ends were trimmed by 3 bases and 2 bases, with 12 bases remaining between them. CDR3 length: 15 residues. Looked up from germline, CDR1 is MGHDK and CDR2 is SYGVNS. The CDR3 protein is CASSDLAELTDTQYF. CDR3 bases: TGTGCCAGCAGTGATTTAGCGGAACTCACAGATACGCAGTATTTT.

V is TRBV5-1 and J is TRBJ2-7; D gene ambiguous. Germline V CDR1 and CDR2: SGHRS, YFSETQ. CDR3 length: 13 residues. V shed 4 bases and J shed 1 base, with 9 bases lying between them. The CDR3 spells CASSTSISYEQYF. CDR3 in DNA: TGCGCCAGCAGCACATCAATTTCCTACGAGCAGTACTTC.

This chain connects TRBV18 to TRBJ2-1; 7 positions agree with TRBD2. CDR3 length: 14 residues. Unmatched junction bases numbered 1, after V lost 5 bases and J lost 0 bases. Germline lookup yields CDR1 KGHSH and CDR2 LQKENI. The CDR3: CASSSGGSYNEQFF. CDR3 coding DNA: TGTGCCAGCTCATCGGGAGGCTCCTACAATGAGCAGTTCTTC.

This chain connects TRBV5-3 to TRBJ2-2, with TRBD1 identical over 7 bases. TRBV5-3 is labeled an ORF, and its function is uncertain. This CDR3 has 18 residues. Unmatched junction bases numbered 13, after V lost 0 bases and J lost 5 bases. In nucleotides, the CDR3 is TGTGCCAGAAGCTTGGATTTGACAGGGTCTAGGAGGACCGGGGAGCTGTTTTTT. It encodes CARSLDLTGSRRTGELFF.

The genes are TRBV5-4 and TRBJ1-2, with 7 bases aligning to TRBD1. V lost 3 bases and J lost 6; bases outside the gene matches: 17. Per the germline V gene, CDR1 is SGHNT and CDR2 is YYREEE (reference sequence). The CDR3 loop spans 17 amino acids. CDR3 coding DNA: TGTGCCAGCAGCTCCCTCGAGGGGGCGGCAGGGGGTAATGGCTACACCTTC. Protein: CASSSLEGAAGGNGYTF.

Written as DNA, the CDR3 is TGTGCCAGCAGTCCGACAGTGACTAATGAAAAACTGTTTTTT. This sequence encodes CASSPTVTNEKLFF. V gene TRBV6-5 combines with J gene TRBJ1-4, with D maybe TRBD1 (5 bases). Germline V gives CDR1 MNHEY, CDR2 SVGAGI. V was shortened by 5 bases and J by 2 bases, with 9 bases between the two germline ends. The CDR3 length is 14 residues.

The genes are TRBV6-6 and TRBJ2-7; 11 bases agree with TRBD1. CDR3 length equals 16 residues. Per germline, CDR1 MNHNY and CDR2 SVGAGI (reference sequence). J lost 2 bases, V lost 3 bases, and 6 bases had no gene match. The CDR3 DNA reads TGTGCCAGCAGTTATATTTCGGGACAGGGGGCCTACGAGCAGTACTTC. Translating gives CASSYISGQGAYEQYF.

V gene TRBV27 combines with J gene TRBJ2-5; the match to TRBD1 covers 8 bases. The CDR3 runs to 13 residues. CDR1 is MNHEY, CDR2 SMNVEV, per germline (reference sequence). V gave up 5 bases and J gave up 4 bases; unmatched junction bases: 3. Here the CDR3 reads CASSGTGGETQYF. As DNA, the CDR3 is TGTGCCAGCAGTGGGACAGGAGGAGAGACCCAGTACTTC.

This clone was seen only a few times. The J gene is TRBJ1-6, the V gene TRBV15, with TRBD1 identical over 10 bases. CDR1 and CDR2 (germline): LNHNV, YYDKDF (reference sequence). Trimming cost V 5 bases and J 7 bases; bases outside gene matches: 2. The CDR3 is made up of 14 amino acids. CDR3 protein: CATSQGQGNSPLHF. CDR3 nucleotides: TGTGCCACCAGCCAGGGACAGGGGAATTCACCCCTCCACTTT. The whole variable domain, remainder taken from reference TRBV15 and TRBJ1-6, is DAMVIQNPRYQVTQFGKPVTLSCSQTLNHNVMYWYQQKSSQAPKLLFHYYDKDFNNEADTPDNFQSRRPNTSFCFLDIRSPGLGDTAMYLCATSQGQGNSPLHFGNGTRLTVT.

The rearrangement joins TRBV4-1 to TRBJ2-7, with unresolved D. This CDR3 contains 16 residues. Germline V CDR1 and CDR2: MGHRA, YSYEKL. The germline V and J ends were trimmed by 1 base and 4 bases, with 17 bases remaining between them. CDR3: CASSQVPQRNPYEQYF. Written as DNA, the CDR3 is TGCGCCAGCAGCCAAGTCCCTCAGAGGAACCCTTACGAGCAGTACTTC.

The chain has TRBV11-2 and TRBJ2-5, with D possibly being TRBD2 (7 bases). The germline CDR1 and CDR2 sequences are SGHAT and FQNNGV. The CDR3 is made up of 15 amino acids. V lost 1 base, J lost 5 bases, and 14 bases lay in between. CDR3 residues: CASSLVGGALETQYF. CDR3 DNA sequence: TGTGCCAGCAGCTTAGTGGGGGGGGCCCTTGAGACCCAGTACTTC.

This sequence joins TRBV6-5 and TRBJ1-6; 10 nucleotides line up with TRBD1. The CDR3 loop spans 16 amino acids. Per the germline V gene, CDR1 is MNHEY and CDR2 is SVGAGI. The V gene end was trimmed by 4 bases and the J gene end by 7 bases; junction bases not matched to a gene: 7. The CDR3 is CASSFSRQGANSPLHF. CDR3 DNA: TGTGCCAGCAGTTTCTCAAGACAGGGGGCGAATTCACCCCTCCACTTT.

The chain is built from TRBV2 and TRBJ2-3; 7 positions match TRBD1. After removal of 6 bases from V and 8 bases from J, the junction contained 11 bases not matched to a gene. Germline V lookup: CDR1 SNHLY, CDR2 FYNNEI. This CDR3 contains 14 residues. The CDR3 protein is CASSEQGPRSTQYF. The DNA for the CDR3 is TGTGCCAGCAGCGAACAGGGGCCGAGAAGTACGCAGTATTTT.

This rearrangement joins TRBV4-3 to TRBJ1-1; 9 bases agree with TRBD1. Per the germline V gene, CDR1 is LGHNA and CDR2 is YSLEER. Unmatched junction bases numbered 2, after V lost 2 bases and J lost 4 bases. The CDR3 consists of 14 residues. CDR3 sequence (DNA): TGCGCCAGCAGCCAACGGACAGGGGTCACTGAAGCTTTCTTT. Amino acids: CASSQRTGVTEAFF.

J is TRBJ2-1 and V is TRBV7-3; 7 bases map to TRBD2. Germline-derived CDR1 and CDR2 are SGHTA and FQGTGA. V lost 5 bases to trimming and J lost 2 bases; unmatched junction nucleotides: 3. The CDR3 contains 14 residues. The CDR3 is CASSPSGPYNEQFF. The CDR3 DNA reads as TGTGCCAGCAGCCCTAGCGGCCCCTACAATGAGCAGTTCTTC.

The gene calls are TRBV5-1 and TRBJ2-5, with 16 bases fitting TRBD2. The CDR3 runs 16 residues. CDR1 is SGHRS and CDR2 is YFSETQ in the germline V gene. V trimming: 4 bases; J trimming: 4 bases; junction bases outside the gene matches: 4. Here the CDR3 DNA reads TGCGCCAGCAGCCCGGGACTAGCGGGAGGGCTAGAGACCCAGTACTTC. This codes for CASSPGLAGGLETQYF.

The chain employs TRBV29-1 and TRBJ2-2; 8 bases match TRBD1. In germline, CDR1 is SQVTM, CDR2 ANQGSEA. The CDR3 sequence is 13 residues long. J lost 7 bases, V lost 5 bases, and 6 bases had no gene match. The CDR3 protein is CSVSDRADGELFF. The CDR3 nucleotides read TGCAGCGTTTCGGACAGGGCTGACGGGGAGCTGTTTTTT.